Following are 18 T cell receptor beta chains from one sample sequenced in a study of molecular identifiers for immune sequencing clone quantification. TCRdb used MiXCR to reprocess the PCR reads, holding one entry per CDR3 protein. The table includes about 500,000 distinct CDR3 sequences, 20% to 25% detected once. Sequencing was done on a sample of naive CD8+ T cells from blood, with Jurkat cell RNA spiked in. Subset of the sample: FACS-sorted CD8+CD4-CCR7+CD45RA+ naive T cells. These receptors all come from a human donor in good health. Some libraries in this study had Jurkat cell RNA spiked in.

This clonotype was detected many times. This chain uses TRBV7-2 with TRBJ2-3, with TRBD2 matching 11 bases. V gave up 5 bases and J gave up 0 bases; unmatched junction bases: 4. From germline, CDR1 is SGHTA and CDR2 FQGNSA. This CDR3 has 16 amino acids. This CDR3 is CASSVTSGRSTDTQYF. CDR3 in DNA: TGTGCCAGCAGCGTAACTAGCGGGAGAAGCACAGATACGCAGTATTTT. Full variable domain (rest looked up from reference TRBV7-2 and TRBJ2-3): GAGVSQSPSNKVTEKGKDVELRCDPISGHTALYWYRQSLGQGLEFLIYFQGNSAPDKSGLPSDRFSAERTGGSVSTLTIQRTQQEDSAVYLCASSVTSGRSTDTQYFGPGTRLTVL.

This chain connects TRBV28 to TRBJ1-4; no definite D call. The CDR3 is 16 amino acids. V shed 7 bases and J shed 8 bases, with 23 bases lying between them. Germline V gene lookup returns CDR1 MDHEN and CDR2 SYDVKM. CDR3 sequence (DNA): TGTGCCAGCACATCTCTTGGGATTATCGGATGGGAAAAACTGTTTTTT. Its translation: CASTSLGIIGWEKLFF.

The chain is built from TRBV3-1 and TRBJ1-4; D not resolved. Looked up from germline, CDR1 is LGHDT and CDR2 is YNNKEL (reference sequence). V lost 5 bases and J lost 4, with 17 bases in between. The CDR3 runs to 16 residues. The CDR3 DNA reads as TGTGCCAGCAGCACGAAAGCGGCCAGCCTTAATGAAAAACTGTTTTTT. This codes for CASSTKAASLNEKLFF.

Notes on this clonotype: This sequence may be a read error, since a much larger clone differs from it by one base. The V call is TRBV7-2, the J call TRBJ2-1, with TRBD2 matching 9 bases. This CDR3 region has 16 residues. Germline V lookup: CDR1 SGHTA, CDR2 FQGNSA. The CDR3 sequence: CASSTLAGYTYDEQFF. The CDR3 nucleotides read TGTGCCAGCAGCACCCTAGCGGGATACACCTACGATGAGCAGTTCTTC.

The table lists this clonotype with many counts. The chain employs TRBV4-3 and TRBJ2-3, with TRBD1 as a possible D gene (5 bases). From germline, CDR1 is LGHNA and CDR2 YSLEER. Trimming left V 0 bases short and J 4 bases short, with 11 bases between. The CDR3 extends over 15 amino acids. Written as DNA, the CDR3 is TGCGCCAGCAGCCAAGATCCAGGGTTAGCAGATACGCAGTATTTT. Its translation is CASSQDPGLADTQYF.

This clonotype has at least ten counts. The chain recombines TRBV29-1 with TRBJ1-4, with D possibly TRBD1 on 5 matching bases. CDR1 SQVTM and CDR2 ANQGSEA come from the germline V gene. The CDR3 contains 13 residues. The V end lost 3 bases, the J end lost 3 bases, and 8 bases lay between the germline ends. The CDR3 bases are TGCAGCGTTGAGCAGACAGCTAATGAAAAACTGTTTTTT. The encoded protein is CSVEQTANEKLFF. Drawing the rest from reference TRBV29-1 and TRBJ1-4, the complete variable domain is SAVISQKPSRDICQRGTSLTIQCQVDSQVTMMFWYRQQPGQSLTLIATANQGSEATYESGFVIDKFPISRPNLTFSTLTVSNMSPEDSSIYLCSVEQTANEKLFFGSGTQLSVL.

V usage is TRBV19 and J usage is TRBJ1-1; D unclear. V was cut by 5 bases and J by 3 bases, with 7 bases left in between. This CDR3 is built from 12 residues. The germline gives CDR1 LNHDA, CDR2 SQIVND (reference sequence). CDR3 DNA: TGTGCCAGTAGTGTCTACGACACTGAAGCTTTCTTT. It specifies CASSVYDTEAFF.

This clonotype was found many times. The chain is built from TRBV28 and TRBJ1-5; TRBD1 agrees at 9 bases. After removal of 2 bases from V and 5 bases from J, the junction contained 1 base not matched to a gene. Germline V CDR1 and CDR2: MDHEN, SYDVKM. CDR3 length: 14 amino acids. CDR3: CASSLGTGHQPQHF. As DNA, the CDR3 is TGTGCCAGCAGTTTAGGGACAGGGCATCAGCCCCAGCATTTT.

This clonotype was seen at least ten times. The CDR3 nucleotides read TGTGCCAGCAGCTTAGAAGTCGGGCGGGGGTTCGACGAGCAGTACTTC. It is translated as CASSLEVGRGFDEQYF. V and J are TRBV7-9 and TRBJ2-7; 7 nucleotides match TRBD2. V shed 1 base and J 5 bases; nucleotides not matched to a gene: 11. Germline values: CDR1 SEHNR, CDR2 FQNEAQ (reference sequence). This CDR3 comprises 16 residues.

This clonotype showed up just a few times. V is TRBV10-2 and J is TRBJ2-5, with 15 bases that match TRBD2. The CDR3 extends over 17 amino acids. CDR1 is WSHSY and CDR2 is SAAADI in the germline V gene. V was pared by 6 bases and J by 2 bases, with 7 bases of the junction left unmatched. CDR3 DNA sequence: TGCGCCAGCAGCGGGGGACTAGCGGGGGGAACGCAAGAGACCCAGTACTTC. Protein: CASSGGLAGGTQETQYF.

J is TRBJ1-2 and V is TRBV3-1, with D perhaps TRBD1 (5 bases). Trimming removed 1 base at V and 6 bases at J, with 12 bases between. The CDR3 consists of 14 residues. Germline V gene lookup returns CDR1 LGHDT and CDR2 YNNKEL (reference sequence). DNA of the CDR3: TGTGCCAGCAGCCAAGTCGGGGGAACGGATGGCTACACCTTC. Translating gives CASSQVGGTDGYTF.

The chain couples TRBV20-1 to TRBJ2-7; 7 nucleotides agree with TRBD2. CDR3 length equals 14 residues. Germline V gene data show CDR1 as DFQATT and CDR2 as SNEGSKA (reference sequence). V shed 5 bases, J shed 2 bases, and the junction held 9 bases outside the gene matches. CDR3 residues: CSADGGSSPYEQYF. CDR3 DNA sequence: TGCAGTGCTGACGGGGGGAGTTCCCCCTACGAGCAGTACTTC.

Only a few counts were recorded for this clonotype. J is TRBJ1-6 and V is TRBV6-1, with a weak D call TRBD1 (5 bases). The CDR3 runs 17 residues. CDR1 MNHNS and CDR2 SASEGT come from the germline V gene. Trimming pared 1 base from V and 0 bases from J, leaving 10 bases between. In DNA, the CDR3 is TGTGCCAGCAGTGAAGAGGGGCCGAGCTCCTATAATTCACCCCTCCACTTT. Residues: CASSEEGPSSYNSPLHF.

DNA for the CDR3: TGTGCCAGCAGCAGGATTGCAACTAATGAAAAACTGTTTTTT. This sequence encodes CASSRIATNEKLFF. The rearrangement joins TRBV6-5 to TRBJ1-4, with D hard to call. Trimming pared 6 bases from V and 0 bases from J, leaving 8 bases between. In germline, CDR1 is MNHEY, CDR2 SVGAGI. The CDR3 totals 14 residues.

This clonotype was observed a few times. The CDR3 here is CASSETGTLYNEQFF. The CDR3 DNA reads TGTGCCAGCAGCGAGACCGGGACACTCTACAATGAGCAGTTCTTC. The chain recombines TRBV28 with TRBJ2-1; perhaps TRBD1 as D (6 bases). There are 15 residues in the CDR3. Germline V gives CDR1 MDHEN, CDR2 SYDVKM. V shed 6 bases and J shed 3 bases, with 15 bases lying between them. The variable domain in full, with the rest retrieved from reference TRBV28 and TRBJ2-1, is DVKVTQSSRYLVKRTGEKVFLECVQDMDHENMFWYRQDPGLGLRLIYFSYDVKMKEKGDIPEGYSVSREKKERFSLILESASTNQTSMYLCASSETGTLYNEQFFGPGTRLTVL.

This clonotype was picked up a small number of times. The chain joins TRBV20-1 to TRBJ2-7, with D possibly TRBD2 on 5 matching bases. The germline V and J ends were trimmed by 6 bases and 0 bases, with 12 bases remaining between them. Germline V gene lookup returns CDR1 DFQATT and CDR2 SNEGSKA (reference sequence). There are 13 residues in the CDR3. In DNA form, the CDR3 reads TGCAGTGCCCTGAGCGGACTCTCCTACGAGCAGTACTTC. Protein: CSALSGLSYEQYF.

The CDR3 DNA reads TGTGCCAGCAGTATTGGTGGAACCTACAATGAGCAGTTCTTC. This encodes CASSIGGTYNEQFF. The chain employs TRBV27 and TRBJ2-1, with no clear D. Germline CDR1 and CDR2: MNHEY and SMNVEV (reference sequence). The CDR3 extends over 14 amino acids. The V and J ends lost 5 bases and 2 bases respectively, with 10 bases between them.

The V gene is TRBV14, the J gene TRBJ2-7; 9 bases agree with TRBD2. CDR1 is SGHDN, CDR2 FVKESK, per germline. This CDR3 region has 16 residues. V dropped 0 bases and J dropped 1; count of bases not matched to a gene: 4. The CDR3 nucleotides read TGTGCCAGCAGCCAAGATTCGGGACTAGCATCCTACGAGCAGTACTTC. It codes for CASSQDSGLASYEQYF.